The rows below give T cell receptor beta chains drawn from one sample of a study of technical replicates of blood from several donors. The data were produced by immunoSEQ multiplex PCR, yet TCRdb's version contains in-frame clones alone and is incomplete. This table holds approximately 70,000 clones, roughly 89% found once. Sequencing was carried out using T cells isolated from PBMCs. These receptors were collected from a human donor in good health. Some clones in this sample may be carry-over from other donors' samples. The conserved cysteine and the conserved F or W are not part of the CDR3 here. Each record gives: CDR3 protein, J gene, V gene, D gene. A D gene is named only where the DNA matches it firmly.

ASMDRTYEQY | TRBJ2-7 | TRBV19 | TRBD1
ASSLWGGVRETEAF | TRBJ1-1 | TRBV28 | -
ASRELAGLADTQY | TRBJ2-3 | TRBV19 | TRBD2
ASSQGQAYRSGNTIY | TRBJ1-3 | TRBV4-1 | TRBD1
AWSRGSLDGYT | TRBJ1-2 | TRBV30 | -
ASSPEGPGGAYEQY | TRBJ2-7 | TRBV7-9 | TRBD2
ASKSGGASNTGELF | TRBJ2-2 | TRBV7-9 | TRBD2
ASSGQLNTGELF | TRBJ2-2 | TRBV6-5 | -
ASSLTESGELF | TRBJ2-2 | TRBV6-6 | -
ASSLGTGGAWTEAF | TRBJ1-1 | TRBV5-5 | TRBD1
ASSLAANEKLF | TRBJ1-4 | TRBV7-9 | -
ASSLDMGGFYNEQF | TRBJ2-1 | TRBV13 | -
ASSPLQGLGSEAF | TRBJ1-1 | TRBV19 | -
ASSLDTGYEQY | TRBJ2-7 | TRBV5-1 | -